The source of this T cell receptor (beta chain) is a study of cytotoxic CD8 clonotypes in ibrutinib-treated CLL. Using immunoSEQ multiplex PCR, the repertoire was profiled, and TCRdb retains in-frame clones only, with some absent. The repertoire holds roughly 180,000 clones, with over 60% as singletons. The sequencing here drew on PBMCs, taken after 24 months of ibrutinib treatment. The TCR sequence derives from a human donor with chronic lymphocytic leukemia.

In DNA, the CDR3 is TGTGCCAGCAGGGGACTAGCTGCAGATACGCAGTATTTT. Its translation is CASRGLAADTQYF. V gene TRBV27 combines with J gene TRBJ2-3, with 9 positions matching TRBD2. V lost 6 bases to trimming and J lost 4 bases; unmatched junction nucleotides: 2. The CDR3 is 13 residues long. In germline, CDR1 is MNHEY, CDR2 SMNVEV (reference sequence).